The source of this TCR beta chain is a study of HIV-infected children after antiretroviral therapy interruption. The TCR library was built from RNA with a 3' RACE protocol and unique molecular identifiers. TCRdb itself ran the 3' RACE reads through MiXCR, one entry per CDR3 protein. The top ten hold around 1% of the sample, which has about 40,000 distinct CDR3 sequences, about 7% seen once. V lost 10 bases and J 0 bases, leaving 13 bases between the germline ends. The length of the CDR3 is 13 residues. Germline V CDR1 and CDR2: ENHRY, SYGVKD. This clonotype has ten or more counts. The sample's treatment: PENTA 11 planned treatment interruption arm or continuous ART arm.

The receptor was isolated from a pool of human donors with HIV. This chain joins TRBV10-3 and TRBJ2-7; D assignment may be TRBD1 or TRBD2 (5 bases each). This specimen was CD45RA+ CD4+ T cells from PBMCs, pooled from several time points, taken from a donor given antiretroviral therapy, either interrupted or continuous. Specified subset: naive CD4+ CD45RA+ CD45RO- T cells. The CDR3 coding sequence is TGTGCCAGCGCTTCCGGGACCTCCTACGAGCAGTACTTC. This sequence encodes CASASGTSYEQYF.